This T cell receptor beta chain emerged from a study of CD8 T cells in Susac syndrome. Reverse transcription of about 0.45 to 1 ug RNA was performed with random hexamers. An immunoSEQ multiplex PCR amplified TCR beta CDR3 over 54 Vbeta and 13 Jbeta. TCRdb passed the immunoSEQ multiplex PCR reads through MiXCR, listing each CDR3 protein once. In the table there are 70,000 to 100,000 distinct CDR3 sequences, approximately 92% of which are singletons. CDR3 length equals 14 residues. Trimming left V 3 bases short and J 4 bases short, with 12 bases between. Germline V gene data show CDR1 as MNHEY and CDR2 as SVGEGT. Sequencing of TCR beta drew on CD8+ and CD4+ T cells from blood. It was healthy donors who served as the controls, matched for age and sex. TEMRA cells were FACS-enriched, unlike CD8+ and CD4+ T cells, which were negatively isolated.

The rearrangement joins TRBV6-2 or TRBV6-3 to TRBJ1-2; D is uncertain. The receptor was derived from a human donor in good health. What was sequenced was CD8+ T cells from PBMCs. For the CDR3, the DNA is TGTGCCAGCAGTTATAGTCCGCAGGTCTATGGCTACACCTTC. The encoded protein is CASSYSPQVYGYTF.